Following are 14 T cell receptor beta chains from one sample sequenced in a study of blood T cell repertoires in COVID-19. The repertoire was sequenced with immunoSEQ multiplex PCR; TCRdb's copy has only in-frame clones and lacks some. The repertoire consists of 53,000 or so clones, with 77% occurring once and the leading ten covering 35% to 55%. The sample consisted of peripheral blood. The receptor source for this set is a man between 65 and 85 years old with active or convalescent COVID-19.

The CDR3: CASRDQDPGGPQHF. The CDR3 region has the DNA TGTGCCAGCAGAGACCAGGACCCAGGGGGCCCCCAGCATTTT. This chain links TRBV6-5 with TRBJ1-5; 8 positions match TRBD1. This CDR3 is built from 14 residues. The V gene end was trimmed by 6 bases and the J gene end by 10 bases; junction bases not matched to a gene: 11. Germline values: CDR1 MNHEY, CDR2 SVGAGI.

The genes are TRBV9 and TRBJ2-1; 8 bases are a match to TRBD1. Germline loops: CDR1 SGDLS, CDR2 YYNGEE. The J segment lost 5 bases and the V segment lost 4 bases, leaving 11 bases of the junction unmatched. CDR3 length equals 16 residues. The CDR3 bases are TGTGCCAGCAGCCCGAGAGGGACAGGTGCGGACAATGAGCAGTTCTTC. It codes for CASSPRGTGADNEQFF.

The V call is TRBV9, the J call TRBJ1-2; no reliable D call. From germline, CDR1 is SGDLS and CDR2 YYNGEE. The CDR3 runs to 15 residues. Trimming left V 4 bases short and J 5 bases short, with 18 bases between. In nucleotides, the CDR3 is TGTGCCAGCAGCACCGAAGTGGCGGGGAGGTATGGCTACACCTTC. Protein: CASSTEVAGRYGYTF.

The chain has TRBV11-3 and TRBJ1-1, with unresolved D. V shed 0 bases and J shed 1 base, with 9 bases lying between them. There are 15 residues in the CDR3. CDR1 SGHNT and CDR2 YENEEA come from the germline V gene. This CDR3 is CASSLEGQANTEAFF. Here the CDR3 DNA reads TGTGCCAGCAGCTTAGAAGGCCAGGCGAACACTGAAGCTTTCTTT. The variable domain in full, with the rest retrieved from reference TRBV11-3 and TRBJ1-1, is EAGVVQSPRYKIIEKKQPVAFWCNPISGHNTLYWYLQNLGQGPELLIRYENEEAVDDSQLPKDRFSAERLKGVDSTLKIQPAELGDSAVYLCASSLEGQANTEAFFGQGTRLTVV.

The chain links TRBV3-1 (or the pseudogene TRBV3-2) to TRBJ1-1; weak D call: TRBD1 (6 bases). Trimming took off 4 bases at V and 5 bases at J, with 20 bases between the two ends. Germline loops: CDR1 LGHDT, CDR2 YNNKEL (reference sequence). This CDR3 has 16 residues. The CDR3 protein is CASSPKVRGWNTEAFF. The CDR3 region has the DNA TGTGCCAGCAGCCCCAAGGTTAGGGGGTGGAATACTGAAGCTTTCTTT.

The chain carries TRBV18 and TRBJ1-1; D unclear. CDR1 is KGHSH, CDR2 LQKENI, per germline. The CDR3 runs to 15 residues. Deletions cut 8 bases from V and 0 bases from J, with 16 bases between. The CDR3 sequence is CASLPTVEVNTEAFF. The CDR3 DNA sequence: TGTGCCAGCCTTCCGACCGTGGAGGTGAACACTGAAGCTTTCTTT.

In its sample, this clone was seen once. The chain employs TRBV25-1 and TRBJ2-5; possible D gene TRBD1, 7 bases. Per germline, CDR1 MGHDK and CDR2 SYGVNS. The CDR3 sequence is 14 residues long. The germline V and J ends were trimmed by 10 bases and 1 base, with 16 bases remaining between them. For the CDR3, the DNA is TGTGCCACCGCCCAGGGGGGAATCCAAGAGACCCAGTACTTC. Protein product: CATAQGGIQETQYF.

This sequence joins TRBV10-3 and TRBJ2-7, with 10 bases aligning to TRBD2. The J segment lost 9 bases and the V segment lost 10 bases, leaving 12 bases of the junction unmatched. This CDR3 comprises 13 residues. Germline values: CDR1 ENHRY, CDR2 SYGVKD. CDR3 sequence (DNA): TGTGCCAGCGGACTAGCGGACCCACCGGGGCAGTACTTC. Translating gives CASGLADPPGQYF.

The rearrangement links TRBV11-3 to TRBJ2-1, with TRBD2 identical over 9 bases. This CDR3 region has 17 residues. V lost 1 base to trimming and J lost 8 bases; unmatched junction nucleotides: 12. Germline V CDR1 and CDR2: SGHNT, YENEEA. The DNA for the CDR3 is TGTGCCAGCAGCTTAGGATTAGCGGGAGCAGGATTAGATGAGCAGTTCTTC. Translated: CASSLGLAGAGLDEQFF.

In this sample, this clone turned up a few times. The V and J genes are TRBV6-2 or TRBV6-3 and TRBJ1-1; the D is unclear. The ends were cut back, 5 bases at V and 0 bases at J, with 10 bases in the middle. The CDR3 contains 14 residues. Germline V gene sequence: CDR1 MNHEY, CDR2 SVGEGT. The CDR3 DNA is TGTGCCAGCAGTCTCCCAGGTCTGAACACTGAAGCTTTCTTT. Its protein is CASSLPGLNTEAFF.

CDR3 loop: CASSPNSGANVLTF. The CDR3 DNA sequence: TGTGCCAGCAGCCCCAACTCTGGGGCCAACGTCCTGACTTTC. The chain joins TRBV5-4 to TRBJ2-6, with D uncertain. CDR1 and CDR2 from the germline V gene are SGHNT and YYREEE (reference sequence). This CDR3 has 14 residues. Trimming removed 4 bases from V and 0 bases from J, with 5 bases in between.

This chain links TRBV19 with TRBJ1-2; D might be TRBD1 (5 bases). The CDR3 has 15 amino acids. CDR1 and CDR2 from the germline V gene are LNHDA and SQIVND (reference sequence). Trimming stripped 4 bases from V and 6 bases from J, with 18 bases between. The CDR3 reads CASSTRGSLWNGYTF. CDR3 nucleotide sequence: TGTGCCAGTAGTACCCGGGGGTCCCTCTGGAATGGCTACACCTTC. Full variable domain (outside the CDR3, taken from reference TRBV19 and TRBJ1-2): DGGITQSPKYLFRKEGQNVTLSCEQNLNHDAMYWYRQDPGQGLRLIYYSQIVNDFQKGDIAEGYSVSREKKESFPLTVTSAQKNPTAFYLCASSTRGSLWNGYTFGSGTRLTVV.

This clone was seen only a few times. This chain links TRBV6-6 with TRBJ1-1; D is perhaps TRBD1 (5 bases). This CDR3 is 13 amino acids long. V dropped 4 bases and J dropped 1 base, with 7 bases sitting between them. Germline lookup yields CDR1 MNHNY and CDR2 SVGAGI (reference sequence). The CDR3: CASSSQGNTEAFF. The CDR3 DNA follows: TGTGCCAGCAGTTCGCAGGGGAACACTGAAGCTTTCTTT.

The rearrangement links TRBV18 to TRBJ2-7; TRBD2 matches at 11 bases. From germline, CDR1 is KGHSH and CDR2 LQKENI. This CDR3 has 15 amino acids. V gave up 3 bases and J gave up 0 bases; unmatched junction bases: 1. The DNA for the CDR3 is TGTGCCAGCTCACCCGGGACTAGCGGCTCCTACGAGCAGTACTTC. The encoded protein is CASSPGTSGSYEQYF.